These 4 T cell receptor beta chains originate from one sample sequenced in a study of fetal regulatory T cell absence and autoimmunity (dated by TCRdb to between 2016 and 2019). Libraries came from the immunoSEQ multiplex PCR assay. Imported from immuneACCESS, the table was reduced by TCRdb to in-frame sequences with V and J called. These copies leave out some clones; in studies compared against another copy, an unresolved V gene accounts for under half, and the cause of the remainder is not known. In this sample the table shows around 100,000 clones, about 78% of which occur a single time. The ten largest clones capture 2% of the sample. Sequenced: pancreas tissue. The receptor set was obtained from a male donor with IPEX syndrome.

V is TRBV7-2 and J is TRBJ2-7; no clear D gene. Germline V gene lookup returns CDR1 SGHTA and CDR2 FQGNSA. This CDR3 spans 13 amino acids. V dropped 0 bases and J dropped 3 bases, with 6 bases sitting between them. CDR3 coding DNA: TGTGCCAGCAGCTTAGCCTGGATCTACGAGCAGTACTTC. As protein: CASSLAWIYEQYF.

Note on this clone: An end of the junction does not agree with germline; a read error may underlie this. This rearrangement joins TRBV11-2 to TRBJ2-7; no clear D gene. Germline V gene sequence: CDR1 SGHAT, CDR2 FQNNGV. CDR3 length equals 13 residues. The CDR3 nucleotides read TGCGCCAGCAGCCAAGGTGGCAACTACGAGCAGTACTTC. Translating it yields CASSQGGNYEQYF.

The V and J genes are TRBV2 and TRBJ2-7; 13 bases match TRBD2. The germline V gene has CDR1 SNHLY and CDR2 FYNNEI. The CDR3 is made up of 15 amino acids. V dropped 4 bases and J dropped 3; count of bases not matched to a gene: 3. The CDR3 DNA follows: TGTGCCAGCAGTGGGACTAGCGGGAGTGGCTACGAGCAGTACTTC. This encodes CASSGTSGSGYEQYF.

This clone was found once. The genes are TRBV11-2 and TRBJ2-7; perhaps TRBD1 as D (5 bases). This CDR3 has 14 amino acids. Trimming removed 7 bases at V and 0 bases at J, with 13 bases between. Germline loops: CDR1 SGHAT, CDR2 FQNNGV. CDR3 loop: CASTPRGSSYEQYF. The CDR3 nucleotides are TGTGCCAGCACCCCAAGGGGTAGCTCCTACGAGCAGTACTTC.